The 8 T cell receptor beta chains below were found in one sample sequenced in a study of shared clonotypes between healthy human individuals. The table came from immunoSEQ multiplex PCR; TCRdb's copy has only in-frame clones and leaves some out. In the table there are some 1.1 million clones, approximately 75% of which are singletons. The sample was memory CD4+ T cells from PBMCs. Sample subset: CD45RA-negative fraction. The receptors were sampled from a man aged 18 to 30 in good health. Some clones in this sample may be carry-over from other donors' samples.

The chain is built from TRBV5-4 and TRBJ2-7; TRBD1 matches 7 bases. After removal of 2 bases from V and 1 base from J, the junction contained 6 bases not matched to a gene. Per germline, CDR1 SGHNT and CDR2 YYREEE (reference sequence). This CDR3 comprises 15 residues. The CDR3 reads CASSFPGTDSYEQYF. CDR3 nucleotides: TGTGCCAGCAGCTTCCCCGGGACAGATTCCTACGAGCAGTACTTC.

This clone was found a few times. The rearrangement joins TRBV9 to TRBJ1-1, with no clear D. The germline V gene has CDR1 SGDLS and CDR2 YYNGEE. V was clipped by 0 bases and J by 3 bases, with 3 bases between them. The CDR3 is 12 residues long. The CDR3 reads CASSVVYTEAFF. The CDR3 coding sequence is TGTGCCAGCAGCGTAGTCTACACTGAAGCTTTCTTT. Supplemented by reference TRBV9 and TRBJ1-1, the full variable domain reads DSGVTQTPKHLITATGQRVTLRCSPRSGDLSVYWYQQSLDQGLQFLIQYYNGEERAKGNILERFSAQQFPDLHSELNLSSLELGDSALYFCASSVVYTEAFFGQGTRLTVV.

To note about this clone: This could be a read error, since a much larger clone is one nucleotide away. V and J are TRBV27 and TRBJ2-7; possible D gene TRBD2, 5 bases. V gave up 6 bases and J gave up 5 bases, with 14 bases separating them. CDR1 is MNHEY and CDR2 is SMNVEV in the germline V gene (reference sequence). This CDR3 has 13 residues. CDR3 sequence (DNA): TGTGCCAGCAGGGGTAGGACTGACCACGAGCAGTACTTC. Translating it yields CASRGRTDHEQYF.

This clone was observed many times. The same CDR3 also results from other DNA sequences found in this sample. The chain has TRBV29-1 and TRBJ2-7; 9 positions agree with TRBD1. V gave up 7 bases and J gave up 5 bases; unmatched junction bases: 9. Germline-derived CDR1 and CDR2 are SQVTM and ANQGSEA. CDR3 length: 13 residues. CDR3 sequence reads: CSATGQGGHEQYF. CDR3 coding DNA: TGCAGCGCGACGGGACAGGGAGGGCACGAGCAGTACTTC.

The rearrangement links TRBV5-1 to TRBJ1-1, with D perhaps matching TRBD1 (5 bases). Trimming left V 0 bases short and J 6 bases short, with 9 bases between. The CDR3 is 13 residues long. Germline-derived CDR1 and CDR2 are SGHRS and YFSETQ. CDR3 sequence (DNA): TGCGCCAGCAGCTTGGGGGGCCCCTCTGAAGCTTTCTTT. The encoded protein is CASSLGGPSEAFF.

The chain combines TRBV7-2 with TRBJ2-7, with unresolved D. The CDR3 extends over 12 amino acids. V lost 3 bases to trimming and J lost 1 base, with 4 bases between them. CDR1 and CDR2 (germline): SGHTA, FQGNSA. CDR3 coding DNA: TGTGCCAGCAGCTTTACATCCTACGAGCAGTACTTC. This encodes CASSFTSYEQYF.

This clone was found a few times. The chain couples TRBV18 to TRBJ1-1; weak D call: TRBD1 (6 bases). V was shortened by 3 bases and J by 5 bases, with 16 bases between the two germline ends. The CDR3 has 15 residues. CDR1 and CDR2 from the germline V gene are KGHSH and LQKENI. CDR3 nucleotides: TGTGCCAGCTCACCCCGGGCCGAGGGGGGGACTGAAGCTTTCTTT. This codes for CASSPRAEGGTEAFF.

CDR3 residues: CATSRPPGLGQPQHF. The CDR3 DNA reads TGTGCCACCAGCAGACCACCAGGGCTCGGGCAGCCCCAGCATTTT. V and J are TRBV15 and TRBJ1-5; tentative D call: TRBD1 (5 bases). Trimming removed 2 bases from V and 7 bases from J, with 15 bases in between. The CDR3 is 15 amino acids. CDR1 and CDR2 from the germline V gene are LNHNV and YYDKDF (reference sequence).